These 25 T cell receptor beta chains share one sample of origin, sequenced in a study of spatial heterogeneity in lung cancer. TCRdb re-called the 5' RACE reads with MiXCR, one entry per CDR3 protein. The sample lists around 63,000 distinct CDR3 sequences, about 8% seen once, with roughly 16% in the top ten. Regarding time point: sample taken at primary tumor resection. Unsorted samples of tumor, nontumor lung or frozen PBMC had their whole RNA sequenced. This specimen consisted of PBMCs, obtained at surgery. These receptors all stem from a female donor with early-stage non-small cell lung cancer.

This clonotype was recorded a few times. The rearrangement joins TRBV15 to TRBJ2-3; 10 bases line up with TRBD2. CDR1 LNHNV and CDR2 YYDKDF come from the germline V gene (reference sequence). J was trimmed by 5 bases and V by 5 bases; bases with no gene match: 7. The CDR3 extends over 15 amino acids. The CDR3 coding sequence is TGTGCCACCAGCGTCAAGCGGGAGGGCCTAGATACGCAGTATTTT. Protein sequence: CATSVKREGLDTQYF.

This clonotype was counted only a few times. The chain has TRBV12-3 or TRBV12-4 and TRBJ1-4, with D possibly matching TRBD1 (6 bases). V lost 8 bases, J lost 5 bases, and 18 bases lay in between. This CDR3 contains 15 residues. For the CDR3, the DNA is TGTGCCAGCTCCCCCGGGGGCAGCTACAATGAAAAACTGTTTTTT. Protein sequence: CASSPGGSYNEKLFF.

Many counts were recorded for this clonotype. The CDR3 reads CASGIGQGGGKLFF. The CDR3 DNA sequence: TGTGCCAGCGGGATAGGACAGGGCGGCGGAAAACTGTTTTTT. The V call is TRBV7-9, the J call TRBJ1-4, with 8 bases matching TRBD1. From germline, CDR1 is SEHNR and CDR2 FQNEAQ (reference sequence). The V and J ends lost 8 bases and 10 bases, in that order; junction bases with no gene match: 12. The CDR3 has 14 residues.

This clonotype has only a few counts. V usage is TRBV12-3 or TRBV12-4 and J usage is TRBJ2-1, with TRBD2 identical over 15 bases. The CDR3 is made up of 14 amino acids. V lost 6 bases, J lost 7 bases, and 1 base stayed unmatched. This CDR3 reads CASRGTSGRNEQFF. The CDR3 region has the DNA TGTGCCAGCAGAGGGACTAGCGGGAGGAATGAGCAGTTCTTC.

This clonotype was detected ten times or more. The chain links TRBV5-1 to TRBJ2-1; 8 bases line up with TRBD1. The CDR3 loop spans 14 amino acids. Germline-derived CDR1 and CDR2 are SGHRS and YFSETQ. V shed 3 bases, J shed 7 bases, and the junction held 6 bases outside the gene matches. The DNA of the CDR3 is TGCGCCAGCAGCTACCGGACAGGGTTTAATGAGCAGTTCTTC. Translated: CASSYRTGFNEQFF.

This clonotype came up many times. The rearrangement uses TRBV11-1 and TRBJ2-1; possible D gene TRBD1, 5 bases. The CDR3 length is 16 residues. The V and J ends lost 5 bases and 1 base respectively, with 15 bases between them. The V gene's germline CDR1 is SGHAT and CDR2 FQDESV (reference sequence). The CDR3 DNA is TGTGCCAGCAGCCCCCAGGGTGAACTTTCCTACAATGAGCAGTTCTTC. Translating it yields CASSPQGELSYNEQFF.

Remarks on this clonotype: This sequence may be a read error, since a much larger clone differs from it by one base. This chain connects TRBV5-5 to TRBJ1-3; D unclear. Germline V CDR1 and CDR2: SGHKS, YYEKEE (reference sequence). This CDR3 is built from 16 residues. The CDR3 bases are TGTGCCAGCAGCTTGGCCGCGAGTCTCTCTGGAAGCACCATATATTTT. It is translated as CASSLAASLSGSTIYF.

This clonotype was seen only a few times. The V gene is TRBV7-8, the J gene TRBJ2-3; 8 bases match TRBD2. This CDR3 contains 14 residues. Germline CDR1 SGHVS, CDR2 FQNEAQ. Trimming removed 3 bases from V and 3 bases from J; junction bases left unmatched: 2. The CDR3 reads CASSFGGATDTQYF. The CDR3 DNA is TGTGCCAGCAGCTTCGGGGGGGCGACAGATACGCAGTATTTT.

This clonotype was counted at least ten times. The J gene is TRBJ2-5, the V gene TRBV12-3 or TRBV12-4; 12 positions match TRBD2. After removal of 4 bases from V and 2 bases from J, the junction contained 8 bases not matched to a gene. CDR3 size: 17 residues. The CDR3 coding sequence is TGTGCCAGCAGTTCTCTAAATCTAGCGGGAGGGCAAGAGACCCAGTACTTC. Translation: CASSSLNLAGGQETQYF.

CDR3 amino acids: CASRQTLGPTGELFF. The CDR3 nucleotides read TGTGCCAGCAGGCAGACCCTAGGGCCCACCGGGGAGCTGTTTTTT. This sequence joins TRBV7-8 and TRBJ2-2; no clear D. The CDR3 has 15 residues. Germline V gene sequence: CDR1 SGHVS, CDR2 FQNEAQ. Trimming removed 6 bases at V and 4 bases at J, with 15 bases between.

The chain joins TRBV7-2 to TRBJ1-5; tentatively, D is TRBD1 (5 bases). Germline V gene lookup returns CDR1 SGHTA and CDR2 FQGNSA. Trimming left V 1 base short and J 7 bases short, with 20 bases between. The CDR3 contains 17 residues. The CDR3 loop is CASSLDGPAGGMQPQHF. DNA of the CDR3: TGTGCCAGCAGCTTAGATGGACCTGCCGGGGGAATGCAGCCCCAGCATTTT.

Of note for this clonotype: A much larger clone is a single base away; this may be a read error. The rearrangement joins TRBV10-3 to TRBJ2-5; 10 bases are a match to TRBD2. There are 13 residues in the CDR3. After removal of 10 bases from V and 5 bases from J, the junction contained 7 bases not matched to a gene. Germline V gene lookup returns CDR1 ENHRY and CDR2 SYGVKD. CDR3 amino acids: CANSSGGEETQYF. The CDR3 nucleotides read TGTGCCAACTCTAGCGGGGGTGAGGAGACCCAGTACTTC.

In its sample, this clonotype was seen a few times. The rearrangement joins TRBV3-1 to TRBJ1-1; TRBD1 is a possible D gene (6 bases). The germline CDR1 and CDR2 sequences are LGHDT and YNNKEL (reference sequence). The V end was cut by 1 base, the J end by 1 base, with 10 bases between. The CDR3 length is 15 residues. CDR3 bases: TGTGCCAGCAGCCAAGTCGACAGGCCGAACACTGAAGCTTTCTTT. Its translation: CASSQVDRPNTEAFF.

This clonotype was picked up a small number of times. V is TRBV19 and J is TRBJ2-1, with D possibly matching TRBD1 (6 bases). The CDR3 covers 14 residues. Germline V gene lookup returns CDR1 LNHDA and CDR2 SQIVND (reference sequence). V was shortened by 2 bases and J by 6 bases, with 11 bases between the two germline ends. This CDR3 is CASSIRTALNEQFF. The DNA for the CDR3 is TGTGCCAGTAGTATAAGGACAGCCCTCAATGAGCAGTTCTTC.

This clonotype has ten or more counts. This chain connects TRBV12-3 or TRBV12-4 to TRBJ1-1; TRBD1 aligns across 7 bases. Losses at the gene ends were 5 bases for V and 1 base for J; bases not matched to a gene: 4. CDR3 length equals 14 residues. The CDR3 reads CASSIQGTNTEAFF. DNA of the CDR3: TGTGCCAGCAGTATACAGGGGACGAACACTGAAGCTTTCTTT.

The chain carries TRBV13 and TRBJ2-2; D perhaps matches TRBD2 (6 bases). Per germline, CDR1 PRHDT and CDR2 FYEKMQ (reference sequence). The CDR3 sequence is 16 residues long. V was cut by 0 bases and J by 0 bases, with 8 bases left in between. CDR3 in amino acids: CASSLGLAANTGELFF. CDR3 in DNA: TGTGCCAGCAGCTTAGGCTTAGCGGCGAACACCGGGGAGCTGTTTTTT. Looking up the rest from reference TRBV13 and TRBJ2-2 gives the full variable domain: AAGVIQSPRHLIKEKRETATLKCYPIPRHDTVYWYQQGPGQDPQFLISFYEKMQSDKGSIPDRFSAQQFSDYHSELNMSSLELGDSALYFCASSLGLAANTGELFFGEGSRLTVL.

This chain links TRBV20-1 with TRBJ2-1, with 11 bases identical to TRBD2. Germline CDR1 reads DFQATT; CDR2 reads SNEGSKA (reference sequence). With 1 base clipped from V and 0 bases from J, the junction kept 8 bases outside the gene matches. This CDR3 region has 18 residues. The CDR3 reads CSARGLAGGISSYNEQFF. The DNA for the CDR3 is TGCAGTGCTAGAGGATTAGCGGGGGGGATAAGCTCCTACAATGAGCAGTTCTTC.

To note about this clonotype: One base away lies a much larger clone, so this may be a sequencing read error. J is TRBJ1-1 and V is TRBV10-3; possible D gene TRBD1, 6 bases. V dropped 8 bases and J dropped 1 base, with 17 bases sitting between them. The V gene's germline CDR1 is ENHRY and CDR2 SYGVKD. This CDR3 is 15 amino acids long. CDR3 residues: CAIEAGHRRNTEAFF. Here the CDR3 DNA reads TGTGCCATCGAAGCGGGACACCGTCGGAACACTGAAGCTTTCTTT.

This clonotype has a count of ten or more. The V call is TRBV2, the J call TRBJ2-1; 15 nucleotides match TRBD2. Germline V gene sequence: CDR1 SNHLY, CDR2 FYNNEI. J lost 6 bases, V lost 6 bases, and 9 bases had no gene match. This CDR3 is built from 17 residues. CDR3 bases: TGTGCCAGCAGCGGACTAGCGGGGGGGCCCAACCTCAATGAGCAGTTCTTC. It yields the protein CASSGLAGGPNLNEQFF.

This clonotype was observed a handful of times. This chain uses TRBV6-5 with TRBJ2-5; tentatively, D is TRBD2 (6 bases). Germline V CDR1 and CDR2: MNHEY, SVGAGI. This CDR3 spans 13 amino acids. Trimming took 0 bases from V and 4 from J, leaving 6 bases between them. The CDR3 loop is CASSYSGGETQYF. CDR3 DNA sequence: TGTGCCAGCAGTTACTCGGGGGGAGAGACCCAGTACTTC.

This clonotype was found many times. The gene calls are TRBV6-1 and TRBJ1-2, with 9 bases identical to TRBD1. The V and J ends lost 0 bases and 4 bases, in that order; junction bases with no gene match: 6. Germline CDR1 reads MNHNS; CDR2 reads SASEGT. This CDR3 contains 16 residues. The DNA for the CDR3 is TGTGCCAGCAGTGAAGCTCTTAGGACAGGGGCCTATGGCTACACCTTC. This sequence encodes CASSEALRTGAYGYTF.

On this clonotype itself: Sequence at one end of the junction differs from germline and may be a read error. The chain links TRBV12-3 or TRBV12-4 to TRBJ1-2; no definite D call. CDR3 size: 9 residues. CDR3 sequence: CASSKPPTF. The CDR3 DNA sequence: TGTGCCAGCAGCAAACCGCCAACTTTC.

The chain employs TRBV5-4 and TRBJ2-3; unclear D gene. Looked up from germline, CDR1 is SGHNT and CDR2 is YYREEE (reference sequence). CDR3 length equals 13 residues. V lost 1 base, J lost 5 bases, and 8 bases lay in between. The CDR3, as DNA: TGTGCCAGCAGCTTGAATGGGGAAGATACGCAGTATTTT. Translating it yields CASSLNGEDTQYF.

There are a few counts of this clonotype. This chain uses TRBV3-1 with TRBJ1-5; possible D gene TRBD1, 5 bases. The CDR3 is 16 residues long. Germline loops: CDR1 LGHDT, CDR2 YNNKEL (reference sequence). Trimming took 1 base from V and 7 from J, leaving 17 bases between them. The CDR3 DNA is TGTGCCAGCAGCCAAGGATTTGAGGAGGGGAAACAGCCCCAGCATTTT. Translating gives CASSQGFEEGKQPQHF.

This clonotype was seen a handful of times. CDR3 in DNA: TGTGCCAGCAGCAGCGGACTAGCGGGAGGGCCGAGGACCGGGGAGCTGTTTTTT. As protein: CASSSGLAGGPRTGELFF. This chain joins TRBV5-6 and TRBJ2-2; the match to TRBD2 covers 15 bases. The CDR3 is made up of 18 amino acids. Germline V gene data show CDR1 as SGHDT and CDR2 as YYEEEE. V shed 4 bases, J shed 5 bases, and the junction held 9 bases outside the gene matches.